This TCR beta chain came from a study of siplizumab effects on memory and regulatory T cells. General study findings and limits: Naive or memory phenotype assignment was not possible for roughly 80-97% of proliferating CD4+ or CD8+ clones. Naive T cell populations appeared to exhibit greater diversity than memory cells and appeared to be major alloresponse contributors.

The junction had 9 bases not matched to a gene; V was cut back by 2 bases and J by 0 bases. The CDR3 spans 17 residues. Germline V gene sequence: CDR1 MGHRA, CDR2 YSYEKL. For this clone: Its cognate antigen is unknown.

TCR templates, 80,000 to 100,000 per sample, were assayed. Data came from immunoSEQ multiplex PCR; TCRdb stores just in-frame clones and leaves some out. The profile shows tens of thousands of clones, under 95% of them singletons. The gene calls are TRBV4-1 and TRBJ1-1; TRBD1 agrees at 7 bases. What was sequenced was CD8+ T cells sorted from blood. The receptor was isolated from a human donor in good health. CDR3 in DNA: TGCGCCAGCAGCCAAAGCACCCCGGGACAGATGAACACTGAAGCTTTCTTT. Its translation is CASSQSTPGQMNTEAFF.